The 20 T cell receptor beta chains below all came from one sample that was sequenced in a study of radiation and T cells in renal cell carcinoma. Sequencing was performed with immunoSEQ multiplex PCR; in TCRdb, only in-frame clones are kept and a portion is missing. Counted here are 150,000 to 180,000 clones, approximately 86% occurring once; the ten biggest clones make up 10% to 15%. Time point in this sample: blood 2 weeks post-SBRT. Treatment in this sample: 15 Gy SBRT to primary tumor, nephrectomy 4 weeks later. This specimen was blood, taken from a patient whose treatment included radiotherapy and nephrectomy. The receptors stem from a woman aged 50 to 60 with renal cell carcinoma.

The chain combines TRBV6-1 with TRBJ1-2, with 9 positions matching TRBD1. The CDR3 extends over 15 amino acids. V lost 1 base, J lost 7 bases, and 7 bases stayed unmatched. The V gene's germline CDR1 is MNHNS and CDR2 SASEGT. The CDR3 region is CASSEVGTGWRGYTF. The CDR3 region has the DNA TGTGCCAGCAGTGAAGTGGGGACAGGGTGGCGTGGCTACACCTTC.

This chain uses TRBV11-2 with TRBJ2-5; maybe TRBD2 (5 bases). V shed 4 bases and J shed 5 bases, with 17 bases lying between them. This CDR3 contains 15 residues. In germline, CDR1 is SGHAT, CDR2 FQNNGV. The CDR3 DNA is TGTGCCAGCAGCTCCGGGGTCCCCAGTTCCGAGACCCAGTACTTC. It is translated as CASSSGVPSSETQYF.

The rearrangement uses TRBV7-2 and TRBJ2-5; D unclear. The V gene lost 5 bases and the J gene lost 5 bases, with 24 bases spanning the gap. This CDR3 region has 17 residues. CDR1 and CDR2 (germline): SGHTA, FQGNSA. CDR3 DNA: TGTGCCAGCAGCCCAAGAGGCAATGCTGAATTCTGGGAGACCCAGTACTTC. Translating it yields CASSPRGNAEFWETQYF. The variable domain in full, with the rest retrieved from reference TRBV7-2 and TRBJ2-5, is GAGVSQSPSNKVTEKGKDVELRCDPISGHTALYWYRQSLGQGLEFLIYFQGNSAPDKSGLPSDRFSAERTGGSVSTLTIQRTQQEDSAVYLCASSPRGNAEFWETQYFGPGTRLLVL.

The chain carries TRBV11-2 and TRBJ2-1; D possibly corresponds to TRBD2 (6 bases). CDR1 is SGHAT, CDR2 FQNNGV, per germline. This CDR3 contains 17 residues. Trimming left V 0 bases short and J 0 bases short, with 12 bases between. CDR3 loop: CASSLDGGLSSYNEQFF. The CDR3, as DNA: TGTGCCAGCAGCTTAGATGGGGGGTTAAGCTCCTACAATGAGCAGTTCTTC.

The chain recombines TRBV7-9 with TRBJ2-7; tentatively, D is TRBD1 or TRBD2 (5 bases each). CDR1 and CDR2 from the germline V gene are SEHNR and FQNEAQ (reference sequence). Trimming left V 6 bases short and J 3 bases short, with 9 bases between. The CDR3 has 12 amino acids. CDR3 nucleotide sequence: TGTGCCAGCAGACTAGACAGCTACGAGCAGTACTTC. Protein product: CASRLDSYEQYF.

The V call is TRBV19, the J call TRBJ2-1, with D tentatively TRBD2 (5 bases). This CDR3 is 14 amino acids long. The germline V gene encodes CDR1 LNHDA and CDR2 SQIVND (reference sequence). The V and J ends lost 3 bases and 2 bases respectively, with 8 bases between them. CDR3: CASSITGAYNEQFF. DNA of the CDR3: TGTGCCAGTAGTATTACCGGGGCCTACAATGAGCAGTTCTTC. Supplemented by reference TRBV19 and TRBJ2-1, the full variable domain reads DGGITQSPKYLFRKEGQNVTLSCEQNLNHDAMYWYRQDPGQGLRLIYYSQIVNDFQKGDIAEGYSVSREKKESFPLTVTSAQKNPTAFYLCASSITGAYNEQFFGPGTRLTVL.

CDR3 sequence reads: CASSFPPSGLETQYF. CDR3 bases: TGCGCCAGCAGTTTCCCTCCTAGCGGTCTAGAGACCCAGTACTTC. The chain is built from TRBV5-1 and TRBJ2-5, with TRBD2 matching over 7 bases. Germline CDR1 is SGHRS and CDR2 is YFSETQ. The trim removed 5 bases at V and 4 bases at J, leaving 11 bases unmatched. The CDR3 extends over 15 amino acids.

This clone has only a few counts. CDR3 nucleotides: TGTGCCAGCAGCCGTGACAGAGAAGCTTTCTTT. This sequence encodes CASSRDREAFF. The V and J genes are TRBV6-5 and TRBJ1-1; D may be TRBD1 (5 bases). V lost 6 bases and J lost 8, with 10 bases in between. Germline CDR1 MNHEY, CDR2 SVGAGI. This CDR3 spans 11 amino acids.

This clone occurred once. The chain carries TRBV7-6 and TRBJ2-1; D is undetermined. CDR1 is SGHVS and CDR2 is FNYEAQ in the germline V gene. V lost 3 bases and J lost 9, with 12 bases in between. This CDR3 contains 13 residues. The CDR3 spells CASSFSGVGEQFF. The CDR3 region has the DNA TGTGCCAGCAGCTTTAGTGGGGTCGGTGAGCAGTTCTTC.

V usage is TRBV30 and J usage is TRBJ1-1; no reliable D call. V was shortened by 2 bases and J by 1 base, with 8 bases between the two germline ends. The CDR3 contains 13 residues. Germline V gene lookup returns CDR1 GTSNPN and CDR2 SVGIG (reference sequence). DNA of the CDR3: TGTGCCTGGAGTACATGGCCGAACACTGAAGCTTTCTTT. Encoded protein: CAWSTWPNTEAFF.

CDR3 coding DNA: TGTGCCAGCAGCGAGACGACAGGGGTGGCCTATGGCTACACCTTC. This sequence encodes CASSETTGVAYGYTF. The chain has TRBV7-2 and TRBJ1-2; TRBD1 matches at 8 bases. The germline CDR1 and CDR2 sequences are SGHTA and FQGNSA. J gave up 4 bases and V 5 bases, and 9 bases lay outside the gene matches. The CDR3 consists of 15 residues.

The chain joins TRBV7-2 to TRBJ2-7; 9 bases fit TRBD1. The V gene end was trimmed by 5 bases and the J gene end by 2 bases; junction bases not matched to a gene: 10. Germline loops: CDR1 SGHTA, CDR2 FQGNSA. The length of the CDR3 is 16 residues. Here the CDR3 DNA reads TGTGCCAGCAGCCCCCAGGGGACAGGGTTCCCCTACGAGCAGTACTTC. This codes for CASSPQGTGFPYEQYF.

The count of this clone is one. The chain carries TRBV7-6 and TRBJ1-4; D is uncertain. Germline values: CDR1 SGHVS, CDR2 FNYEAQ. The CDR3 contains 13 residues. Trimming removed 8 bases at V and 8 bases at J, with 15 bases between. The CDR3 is CASRPMALEKLFF. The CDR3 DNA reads TGTGCCAGCCGTCCTATGGCTCTAGAAAAACTGTTTTTT.

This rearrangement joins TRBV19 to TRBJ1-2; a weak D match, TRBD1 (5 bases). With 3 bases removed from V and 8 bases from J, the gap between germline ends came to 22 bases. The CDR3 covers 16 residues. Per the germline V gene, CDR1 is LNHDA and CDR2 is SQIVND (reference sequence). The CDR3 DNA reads TGTGCCAGTAGTATCCTCCCTGGACAAGGAGGCGCAGGCTACACCTTC. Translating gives CASSILPGQGGAGYTF.

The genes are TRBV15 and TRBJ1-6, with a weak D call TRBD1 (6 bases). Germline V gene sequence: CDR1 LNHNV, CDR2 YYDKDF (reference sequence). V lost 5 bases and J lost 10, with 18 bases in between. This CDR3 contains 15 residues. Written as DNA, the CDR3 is TGTGCCACCAGCGCAGGAGACAGGTCCGGCTCACCCCTCCACTTT. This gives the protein CATSAGDRSGSPLHF.

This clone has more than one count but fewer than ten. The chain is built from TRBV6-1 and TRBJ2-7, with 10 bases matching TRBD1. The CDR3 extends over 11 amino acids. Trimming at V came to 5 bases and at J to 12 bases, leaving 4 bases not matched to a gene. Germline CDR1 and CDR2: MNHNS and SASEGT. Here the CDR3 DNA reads TGTGCCAGCAGTACTGGACAGGGGGTGTACTTC. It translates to CASSTGQGVYF.

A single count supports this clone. CDR3 residues: CASSPGHRDTEAFF. Here the CDR3 DNA reads TGTGCCAGCTCACCAGGGCACAGAGACACTGAAGCTTTCTTT. The chain joins TRBV18 to TRBJ1-1; D not certain. The V end was cut by 2 bases, the J end by 3 bases, with 10 bases between. Germline assignment: CDR1 KGHSH and CDR2 LQKENI. CDR3 length equals 14 residues.

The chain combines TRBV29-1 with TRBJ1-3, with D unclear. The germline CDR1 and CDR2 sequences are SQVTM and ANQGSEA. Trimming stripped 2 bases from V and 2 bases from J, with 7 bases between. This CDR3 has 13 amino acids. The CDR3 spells CSVEMGTGNTIYF. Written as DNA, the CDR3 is TGCAGCGTTGAAATGGGAACTGGAAACACCATATATTTT.

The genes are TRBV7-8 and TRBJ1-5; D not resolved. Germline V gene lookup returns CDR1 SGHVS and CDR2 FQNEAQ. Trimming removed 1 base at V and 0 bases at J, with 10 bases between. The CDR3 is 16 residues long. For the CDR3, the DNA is TGTGCCAGCAGCTTAGTGGAGGAGATTAGCAATCAGCCCCAGCATTTT. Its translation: CASSLVEEISNQPQHF.

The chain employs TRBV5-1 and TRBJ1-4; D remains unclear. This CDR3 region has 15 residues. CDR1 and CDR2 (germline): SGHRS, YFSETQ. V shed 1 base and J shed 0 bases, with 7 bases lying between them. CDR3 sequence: CASSLFWSTNEKLFF. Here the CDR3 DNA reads TGCGCCAGCAGCTTGTTCTGGTCAACTAATGAAAAACTGTTTTTT.